Below, 32 T cell receptor beta chains from the same sample are listed, as sequenced in a study of a mutant IDH1 vaccine in newly diagnosed glioma. The time point here: week 11, during vaccination. The investigators gave 300 ug of mutant IDH1 20-mer peptide in each vaccine dose, together with topical imiquimod. Antigens for these TCRs are unknown. Measured with immunoSEQ multiplex PCR; TCRdb has only the in-frame clones, and not every one. Seen here are 55,000 to 65,000 clones, about four fifths observed once, and the top ten hold 4.5% to 7.5%. The sample here was PBMCs, taken from a glioma patient whose treatment included an IDH1 peptide vaccine. All receptors derive from a man aged 50 or older with glioma.

J is TRBJ1-4 and V is TRBV7-9, with D possibly matching TRBD1 (5 bases). The V and J ends lost 2 bases and 4 bases respectively, with 11 bases between them. Per germline, CDR1 SEHNR and CDR2 FQNEAQ (reference sequence). The CDR3 runs to 15 residues. In nucleotides, the CDR3 is TGTGCCAGCAGCTTACGACAGTCAAGTAATGAAAAACTGTTTTTT. Its protein is CASSLRQSSNEKLFF.

The J gene is TRBJ2-7, the V gene TRBV19, with TRBD2 identical over 10 bases. CDR1 LNHDA and CDR2 SQIVND come from the germline V gene (reference sequence). Unmatched junction bases numbered 8, after V lost 5 bases and J lost 4 bases. The CDR3 is 15 amino acids. CDR3 sequence (DNA): TGTGCCAGTAGTGATCCAGGGACTAGCGTATACGAGCAGTACTTC. Its protein is CASSDPGTSVYEQYF. Looking up the rest from reference TRBV19 and TRBJ2-7 gives the full variable domain: DGGITQSPKYLFRKEGQNVTLSCEQNLNHDAMYWYRQDPGQGLRLIYYSQIVNDFQKGDIAEGYSVSREKKESFPLTVTSAQKNPTAFYLCASSDPGTSVYEQYFGPGTRLTVT.

The V gene is TRBV2, the J gene TRBJ2-7; D gene ambiguous. Germline V gene data show CDR1 as SNHLY and CDR2 as FYNNEI. The CDR3 is 12 amino acids. The V and J ends lost 7 bases and 4 bases respectively, with 11 bases between them. The CDR3 DNA follows: TGTGCCAGCAACAAGGGCACGTACGAGCAGTACTTC. This sequence encodes CASNKGTYEQYF.

The V and J genes are TRBV19 and TRBJ1-3; TRBD1 is a possible D gene (5 bases). This CDR3 contains 15 residues. CDR1 and CDR2 from the germline V gene are LNHDA and SQIVND (reference sequence). V was clipped by 3 bases and J by 4 bases, with 13 bases between them. CDR3 loop: CASSMEGARGNTIYF. The CDR3 coding sequence is TGTGCCAGTAGTATGGAAGGGGCGCGAGGAAACACCATATATTTT.

This clone was seen once. This chain joins TRBV19 and TRBJ1-2; D is possibly TRBD1 (5 bases). Germline V gene sequence: CDR1 LNHDA, CDR2 SQIVND (reference sequence). Trimming stripped 5 bases from V and 3 bases from J, with 10 bases between. The CDR3 extends over 13 amino acids. CDR3 in amino acids: CASSRGGDYGYTF. The CDR3 DNA reads TGTGCCAGTAGTCGGGGGGGGGACTATGGCTACACCTTC.

The table lists this clone with a count of one. V usage is TRBV5-8 and J usage is TRBJ1-5, with D possibly being TRBD1 (6 bases). V lost 4 bases, J lost 0 bases, and 17 bases lay in between. This CDR3 region has 17 residues. Germline loops: CDR1 SGHTS, CDR2 YDEGEE. The CDR3 DNA is TGTGCCAGCAGCCTGGGGACACTGGGGTATAGCAATCAGCCCCAGCATTTT. It codes for CASSLGTLGYSNQPQHF.

J is TRBJ1-6 and V is TRBV13; TRBD1 might be the D (5 bases). Per germline, CDR1 PRHDT and CDR2 FYEKMQ (reference sequence). The CDR3 loop spans 15 amino acids. V was shortened by 4 bases and J by 9 bases, with 16 bases between the two germline ends. CDR3 residues: CASSSFDRDRSPLHF. CDR3 DNA: TGTGCCAGCAGCTCCTTCGACAGAGACCGTTCACCCCTCCACTTT.

In its sample, this clone was seen a few times. This chain joins TRBV28 and TRBJ2-7, with TRBD2 identical over 8 bases. The CDR3 length is 14 residues. In germline, CDR1 is MDHEN, CDR2 SYDVKM. V lost 6 bases and J lost 4; bases outside the gene matches: 8. In DNA form, the CDR3 reads TGTGCCAGCAGGGCAGCGGGACTAGGATACGAGCAGTACTTC. Translating it yields CASRAAGLGYEQYF.

This chain connects TRBV7-9 to TRBJ1-4; possibly TRBD1 for D (5 bases). Germline loops: CDR1 SEHNR, CDR2 FQNEAQ (reference sequence). This CDR3 is built from 14 residues. V was trimmed by 5 bases and J by 10 bases, leaving 17 bases between them. CDR3 sequence reads: CASSPAGREGKLFF. The CDR3 nucleotides read TGTGCCAGCAGCCCAGCAGGGAGGGAGGGAAAACTGTTTTTT.

This clone was counted a few times. The rearrangement links TRBV19 to TRBJ1-2; 9 nucleotides line up with TRBD1. Germline CDR1 LNHDA, CDR2 SQIVND (reference sequence). The CDR3 length is 14 residues. V lost 7 bases to trimming and J lost 8 bases; unmatched junction nucleotides: 11. The CDR3 nucleotides are TGTGCCAGTACACTGTGGGGACAGGGAAAAGGCTACACCTTC. It specifies CASTLWGQGKGYTF.

The CDR3 nucleotides are TGTGCCAGCAGTATAGAGACCCAGTACTTC. It is translated as CASSIETQYF. This chain uses TRBV2 with TRBJ2-5; the D is unclear. V was pared by 5 bases and J by 4 bases, with 2 bases between. The CDR3 is 10 residues long. Germline V gene lookup returns CDR1 SNHLY and CDR2 FYNNEI.

The V and J genes are TRBV5-8 and TRBJ2-3; D uncertain. This CDR3 region has 12 residues. The germline CDR1 and CDR2 sequences are SGHTS and YDEGEE. Trimming removed 0 bases from V and 3 bases from J, with 2 bases in between. The CDR3 sequence is CASSLVTDTQYF. The CDR3 DNA reads as TGTGCCAGCAGCTTGGTAACAGATACGCAGTATTTT.

The chain employs TRBV6-5 and TRBJ2-5; 13 bases fit TRBD2. CDR1 and CDR2 (germline): MNHEY, SVGAGI. This CDR3 spans 14 amino acids. Trimming took 4 bases from V and 9 from J; bases not matched to a gene: 5. CDR3 amino acids: CASSSGLAGKAQYF. The CDR3, as DNA: TGTGCCAGCAGTTCGGGACTAGCGGGGAAGGCCCAGTACTTC.

The chain joins TRBV4-1 to TRBJ1-4; TRBD1 aligns across 8 bases. CDR1 is MGHRA, CDR2 YSYEKL, per germline. This CDR3 has 15 amino acids. The ends lost 3 bases at V and 7 bases at J; junction bases unmatched: 7. The CDR3 spells CASSHTGGHGEKLFF. CDR3 nucleotides: TGCGCCAGCAGCCACACAGGGGGACATGGTGAAAAACTGTTTTTT.

The chain joins TRBV2 to TRBJ2-6; TRBD1 matches 7 bases. V lost 10 bases and J lost 4; bases outside the gene matches: 7. The CDR3 is 14 amino acids. CDR1 SNHLY and CDR2 FYNNEI come from the germline V gene. The DNA of the CDR3 is TGTGCCATCGACAGGGTGAAGGGGGCCAACGTCCTGACTTTC. Protein: CAIDRVKGANVLTF.

The chain links TRBV11-3 to TRBJ2-1; 9 bases are a match to TRBD1. Germline CDR1 and CDR2: SGHNT and YENEEA. This CDR3 is built from 15 residues. V lost 5 bases, J lost 2 bases, and 4 bases stayed unmatched. CDR3 in amino acids: CASSRQGETYNEQFF. The CDR3 DNA follows: TGTGCCAGCAGCAGACAGGGGGAAACCTACAATGAGCAGTTCTTC. The full variable domain, in which reference TRBV11-3 and TRBJ2-1 provide the parts outside the CDR3, is EAGVVQSPRYKIIEKKQPVAFWCNPISGHNTLYWYLQNLGQGPELLIRYENEEAVDDSQLPKDRFSAERLKGVDSTLKIQPAELGDSAVYLCASSRQGETYNEQFFGPGTRLTVL.

This chain connects TRBV5-4 to TRBJ2-2; TRBD2 agrees at 7 bases. Trimming removed 9 bases from V and 3 bases from J; junction bases left unmatched: 17. The CDR3 is made up of 17 amino acids. Germline-derived CDR1 and CDR2 are SGHNT and YYREEE (reference sequence). The CDR3 region is CATLAEPYQIDTGELFF. CDR3 nucleotide sequence: TGTGCCACTCTAGCGGAACCTTATCAAATAGACACCGGGGAGCTGTTTTTT.

The rearrangement uses TRBV7-2 and TRBJ2-3, with 7 bases fitting TRBD2. CDR3 length: 15 amino acids. Germline CDR1 is SGHTA and CDR2 is FQGNSA. With V trimmed by 5 bases and J by 8 bases, 13 bases remained unmatched. The CDR3 is CASSAAPTSQGTQYF. CDR3 DNA sequence: TGTGCCAGCAGCGCGGCTCCGACTAGCCAGGGTACGCAGTATTTT.

V gene TRBV6-5 combines with J gene TRBJ1-3; no clear D gene. Trimming cost V 4 bases and J 0 bases, with 10 bases left between them. The CDR3 contains 15 residues. CDR1 is MNHEY and CDR2 is SVGAGI in the germline V gene. The CDR3 loop reads CASSSASFSGNTIYF. DNA of the CDR3: TGTGCCAGCAGTTCGGCAAGCTTCTCTGGAAACACCATATATTTT.

The gene calls are TRBV23-1 and TRBJ2-6; D is unresolved. TRBV23-1 is flagged as an ORF with uncertain function. Trimming took 4 bases from V and 2 from J, leaving 12 bases between them. The CDR3 is 16 amino acids. This chain's CDR3 is CASSPRKGPGANVLTF. CDR3 bases: TGCGCCAGCAGTCCCCGAAAGGGTCCTGGGGCCAACGTCCTGACTTTC.

The V call is TRBV9, the J call TRBJ2-5, with D uncertain. Per the germline V gene, CDR1 is SGDLS and CDR2 is YYNGEE. This CDR3 comprises 14 residues. The germline V and J ends were trimmed by 3 bases and 5 bases, with 14 bases remaining between them. For the CDR3, the DNA is TGTGCCAGCAGCGGTCCTTTGGGTAGGGAGACCCAGTACTTC. Protein: CASSGPLGRETQYF. Filled out from reference TRBV9 and TRBJ2-5, the complete variable domain reads DSGVTQTPKHLITATGQRVTLRCSPRSGDLSVYWYQQSLDQGLQFLIQYYNGEERAKGNILERFSAQQFPDLHSELNLSSLELGDSALYFCASSGPLGRETQYFGPGTRLLVL.

The chain links TRBV6-5 to TRBJ1-3, with D hard to call. V gave up 6 bases and J gave up 9 bases, with 18 bases separating them. In germline, CDR1 is MNHEY, CDR2 SVGAGI. The CDR3 contains 14 residues. The DNA for the CDR3 is TGTGCCAGCAGCTCATCTGGACCTTCTTTCACCATATATTTT. Protein product: CASSSSGPSFTIYF.

The chain links TRBV4-3 to TRBJ1-1; D remains unclear. Per germline, CDR1 LGHNA and CDR2 YSLEER. CDR3 length: 15 residues. The V end lost 4 bases, the J end lost 6 bases, and 18 bases lay between the germline ends. CDR3 DNA sequence: TGCGCCAGCAGCCTTGAAAATACCCAAAATTCTGAAGCTTTCTTT. Its protein product is CASSLENTQNSEAFF.

The chain carries TRBV11-2 and TRBJ1-5; TRBD1 matches at 7 bases. This CDR3 contains 16 residues. The germline V gene encodes CDR1 SGHAT and CDR2 FQNNGV. V dropped 2 bases and J dropped 1; count of bases not matched to a gene: 5. CDR3 coding DNA: TGTGCCAGCAGCTTATCGGCAGGGGGGAGCAATCAGCCCCAGCATTTT. Translation gives CASSLSAGGSNQPQHF.

V is TRBV21-1 and J is TRBJ1-1; the D segment call TRBD1 is taken from the table without a DNA check. TRBV21-1 is a pseudogene segment. The CDR3 consists of 15 residues. Written as DNA, the CDR3 is TGTGCCAGCAGCAATCTCGGGCCGACAGGCAGTGAAGCTTTCTTT. Amino acid sequence: CASSNLGPTGSEAFF.

The chain uses TRBV9 and TRBJ1-1; 7 positions match TRBD1. The J segment lost 1 base and the V segment lost 3 bases, leaving 6 bases of the junction unmatched. CDR3 size: 15 residues. The germline V gene encodes CDR1 SGDLS and CDR2 YYNGEE. CDR3 nucleotide sequence: TGTGCCAGCAGCGAGAGACAGGGAGCGAACACTGAAGCTTTCTTT. Amino acid sequence: CASSERQGANTEAFF.

The chain is built from TRBV4-1 and TRBJ2-1, with 11 bases fitting TRBD2. With V trimmed by 1 base and J by 4 bases, 3 bases remained unmatched. From germline, CDR1 is MGHRA and CDR2 YSYEKL. The CDR3 consists of 16 residues. In DNA form, the CDR3 reads TGCGCCAGCAGCCAAGGGACTAGCGGGCTTTACAATGAGCAGTTCTTC. This gives the protein CASSQGTSGLYNEQFF.

The genes are TRBV29-1 and TRBJ2-4; possibly TRBD2 for D (5 bases). Germline assignment: CDR1 SQVTM and CDR2 ANQGSEA. V lost 5 bases and J lost 0, with 14 bases in between. The CDR3 is 15 amino acids. CDR3 region: CSVRRGIGAKNIQYF. The CDR3 bases are TGCAGCGTTAGACGAGGGATAGGAGCCAAAAACATTCAGTACTTC.

The chain combines TRBV14 with TRBJ2-5; D ambiguous. The CDR3 has 11 residues. Trimming took off 3 bases at V and 5 bases at J, with 4 bases between the two ends. Germline CDR1 is SGHDN and CDR2 is FVKESK. The CDR3 region has the DNA TGTGCCAGCAGCCAGAAGGAGACCCAGTACTTC. Translated: CASSQKETQYF.

V gene TRBV28 combines with J gene TRBJ1-5; 7 bases are shared with TRBD1. Trimming removed 3 bases from V and 7 bases from J; junction bases left unmatched: 3. The CDR3 spans 13 residues. From germline, CDR1 is MDHEN and CDR2 SYDVKM. The CDR3 sequence is CASSLGQRQPQHF. The CDR3 coding sequence is TGTGCCAGCAGTTTGGGACAGAGGCAGCCCCAGCATTTT. Filled out from reference TRBV28 and TRBJ1-5, the complete variable domain reads DVKVTQSSRYLVKRTGEKVFLECVQDMDHENMFWYRQDPGLGLRLIYFSYDVKMKEKGDIPEGYSVSREKKERFSLILESASTNQTSMYLCASSLGQRQPQHFGDGTRLSIL.

DNA for the CDR3: TGTGCCAGCAGTGAGAAGGGGGACGGGGCGGATACGCAGTATTTT. Its translation is CASSEKGDGADTQYF. The chain employs TRBV6-4 and TRBJ2-3, with D maybe TRBD1 (6 bases). The CDR3 is 15 amino acids. The germline V gene encodes CDR1 MRHNA and CDR2 SNTAGT. V was clipped by 3 bases and J by 6 bases, with 16 bases between them.

This clone was seen only a few times. The chain uses TRBV15 and TRBJ2-7; 10 bases are shared with TRBD2. This CDR3 is built from 14 residues. Germline-derived CDR1 and CDR2 are LNHNV and YYDKDF (reference sequence). V was pared by 3 bases and J by 3 bases, with 2 bases of the junction left unmatched. CDR3 nucleotides: TGTGCCACCAGCAGTCTAGCGGGGGACTACGAGCAGTACTTC. This encodes CATSSLAGDYEQYF.